This TCR beta chain was sequenced in a study of liver allograft versus peripheral blood T cells (TCRdb year 2020). Notes on the research overall: In liver transplant recipients, the study looked at T cell receptor repertoires in the peripheral blood and set them against the repertoires found within the transplanted livers. Here is what the overall study found, with its caveats: According to the report, the T cell receptor repertoires detected in peripheral blood were different from the repertoires found inside liver allografts.

A note on this clonotype: It lacks a known antigen. No base quality values were provided; no much bigger clone lies one nucleotide off.

The CDR3 covers 16 residues, taking in both the cysteine and the phenylalanine. The only DNA kept is the CDR3, 48 bases in frame from the first base. Relative to germline, V is missing 2 bases and J is missing 1 base, with 3 bases of the junction outside any gene match. From a lookup of the germline V gene, CDR1 and CDR2 are MNHNS and SASEGT. Sequencing relied on an Illumina MiSeq. TCRdb reanalyzed the raw reads on its own, using fastp at Q25 for trimming and MiXCR for clone calling, and kept in-frame beta chains. When rows share a CDR3 protein, they turn into one entry using the most common DNA and genes. This sample has about 2,600 distinct CDR3 sequences in its table, and 15% to 20% of those were observed once. Jointly, the top ten make up roughly 33% of the sample.

The origin of this receptor is a human patient who had a liver transplant. Some T cells present after a transplant may be cells of the graft donor. The chain joins TRBV6-1 to TRBJ2-3; 10 nucleotides in the junction match TRBD1. The nucleotide sequence is given as TGTGCCAGCAGTGAATTGACAGGGGGCCGCACAGATACGCAGTATTTT. It translates to CASSELTGGRTDTQYF.